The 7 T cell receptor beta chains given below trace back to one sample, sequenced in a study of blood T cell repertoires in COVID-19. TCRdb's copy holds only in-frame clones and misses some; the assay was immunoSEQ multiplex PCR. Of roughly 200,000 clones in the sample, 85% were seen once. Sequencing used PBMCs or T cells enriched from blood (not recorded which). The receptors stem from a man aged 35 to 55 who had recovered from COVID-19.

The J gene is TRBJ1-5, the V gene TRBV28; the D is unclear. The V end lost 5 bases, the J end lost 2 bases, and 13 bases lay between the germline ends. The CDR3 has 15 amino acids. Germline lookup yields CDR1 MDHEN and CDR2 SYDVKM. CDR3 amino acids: CASSPAGIGNQPQHF. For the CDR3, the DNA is TGTGCCAGCAGTCCAGCGGGGATCGGCAATCAGCCCCAGCATTTT.

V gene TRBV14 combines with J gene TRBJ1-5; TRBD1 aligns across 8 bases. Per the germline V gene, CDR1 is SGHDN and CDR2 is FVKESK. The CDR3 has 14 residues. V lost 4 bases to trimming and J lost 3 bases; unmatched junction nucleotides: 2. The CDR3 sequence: CASSLRGLNQPQHF. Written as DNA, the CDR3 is TGTGCCAGCAGCCTCAGGGGGCTCAATCAGCCCCAGCATTTT.

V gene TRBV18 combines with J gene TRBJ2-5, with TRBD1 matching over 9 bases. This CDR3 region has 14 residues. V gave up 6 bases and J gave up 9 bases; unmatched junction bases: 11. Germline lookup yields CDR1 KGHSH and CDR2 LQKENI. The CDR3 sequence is CASSPGQGIGAQYF. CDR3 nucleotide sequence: TGTGCCAGCTCCCCGGGACAGGGCATCGGGGCCCAGTACTTC.

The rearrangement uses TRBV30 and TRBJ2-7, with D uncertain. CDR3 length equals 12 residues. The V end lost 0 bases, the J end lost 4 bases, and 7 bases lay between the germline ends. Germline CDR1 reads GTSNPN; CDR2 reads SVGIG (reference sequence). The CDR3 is CAWSVASYEQYF. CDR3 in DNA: TGTGCCTGGAGTGTAGCATCATACGAGCAGTACTTC. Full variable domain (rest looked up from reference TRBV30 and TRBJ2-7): SQTIHQWPATLVQPVGSPLSLECTVEGTSNPNLYWYRQAAGRGLQLLFYSVGIGQISSEVPQNLSASRPQDRQFILSSKKLLLSDSGFYLCAWSVASYEQYFGPGTRLTVT.

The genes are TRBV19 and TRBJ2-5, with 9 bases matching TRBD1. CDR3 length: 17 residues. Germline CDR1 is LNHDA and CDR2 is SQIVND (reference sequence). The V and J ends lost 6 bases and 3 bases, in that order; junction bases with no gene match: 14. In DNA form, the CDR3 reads TGTGCCAGTAGCAGAACACCGGGACAGGGAGGGAAAGAGACCCAGTACTTC. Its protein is CASSRTPGQGGKETQYF.

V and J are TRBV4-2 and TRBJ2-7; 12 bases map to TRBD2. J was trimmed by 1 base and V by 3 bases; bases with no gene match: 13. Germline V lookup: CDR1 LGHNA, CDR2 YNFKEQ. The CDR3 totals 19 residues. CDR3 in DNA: TGTGCCAGCAGCCAGGGGACTAGCGGGCCAGAAACTATTTCCTACGAGCAGTACTTC. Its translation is CASSQGTSGPETISYEQYF.

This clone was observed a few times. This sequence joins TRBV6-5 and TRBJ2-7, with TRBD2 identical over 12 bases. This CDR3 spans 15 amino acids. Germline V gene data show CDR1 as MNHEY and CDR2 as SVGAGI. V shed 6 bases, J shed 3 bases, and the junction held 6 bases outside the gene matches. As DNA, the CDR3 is TGTGCCAGCAGGGCCGGGACTAGCGGGCACTACGAGCAGTACTTC. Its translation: CASRAGTSGHYEQYF.